This record concerns one T cell receptor beta chain sequence. It has no known antigen specificity. The sample holds no much larger clone one base away, and base qualities are not on file. The same CDR3 arises from other DNA sequences in this sample as well. The sample belongs to a study of control samples from healthy donors and cancer patients (dated by TCRdb to the early 2020s). Libraries came from the immunoSEQ multiplex PCR assay. The table comes from immuneACCESS by way of TCRdb, which keeps in-frame sequences with V and J called. Part of the clones is missing from these tables; in studies checked, under half for an unresolved V gene and the rest for unknown reasons. The sample includes almost 40,000 clones, with approximately 82% observed a single time. 20% to 25% of the sample belongs to the ten largest clones. V trim: 3 bases; J trim: 4 bases; unmatched bases: 3. The CDR3, from cysteine to phenylalanine, totals 14 residues. Only the CDR3 part of the read is kept: 42 bases, read in frame from the first base. As encoded in the germline V gene, CDR1 is KGHSH while CDR2 is LQKENI.

This receptor was taken from a woman between 55 and 75 years old with lung cancer. The chain uses TRBV18 and TRBJ1-5, and TRBD1 aligns with 7 junction nucleotides. The sample consisted of PBMCs. The CDR3 amino acid sequence is: CASSPGQPNQPQHF. Read as DNA, the sequence is TGTGCCAGCTCACCGGGACAGCCTAATCAGCCCCAGCATTTT. The reference TRBV18 and TRBJ1-5 proteins fill in what lies around the CDR3, so the full variable domain reads NAGVMQNPRHLVRRRGQEARLRCSPMKGHSHVYWYRQLPEEGLKFMVYLQKENIIDESGMPKERFSAEFPKEGPSILRIQQVVRGDSAAYFCASSPGQPNQPQHFGDGTRLSIL.